This T cell receptor beta chain was retrieved from a study of Graves' ophthalmopathy and Graves' hyperthyroidism. As for the study in general: Specimen type is peripheral blood, obtained at initial diagnosis before any treatment.

Remarks on this clonotype: The antigen remains undetermined.

This CDR3 comprises 14 residues. The V gene end was trimmed by 2 bases and the J gene end by 1 base; junction bases not matched to a gene: 1. In germline, CDR1 is SQVTM, CDR2 ANQGSEA. Amplification from RNA transcripts yielded the TCR beta CDR3 regions. HTBI-primed RT-PCR formed the first round, and a multiplex PCR formed the second. TCRdb fed the multiplex PCR reads into MiXCR, producing one record per CDR3 protein. The table has around 600,000 distinct CDR3 sequences, about 40% seen once. Points from the study as a whole: In blood appeared most of the expanded thyroid clonotypes whose frequency exceeded 0.001. Researchers report that a 13-signature model separated ophthalmopathy from stable hyperthyroidism, posting about 91% sensitivity and more than 70% specificity. At approximately 70% sensitivity and 72.22% specificity, the model predicted progression of the ophthalmopathy.

The sample taken for sequencing was peripheral blood. This clonotype was obtained from an adult man with Graves' ophthalmopathy. The chain recombines TRBV29-1 with TRBJ2-2; 7 bases match TRBD2. CDR3 in DNA: TGCAGCGTTGAAATAGCGGGGAACACCGGGGAGCTGTTTTTT. Residues: CSVEIAGNTGELFF.